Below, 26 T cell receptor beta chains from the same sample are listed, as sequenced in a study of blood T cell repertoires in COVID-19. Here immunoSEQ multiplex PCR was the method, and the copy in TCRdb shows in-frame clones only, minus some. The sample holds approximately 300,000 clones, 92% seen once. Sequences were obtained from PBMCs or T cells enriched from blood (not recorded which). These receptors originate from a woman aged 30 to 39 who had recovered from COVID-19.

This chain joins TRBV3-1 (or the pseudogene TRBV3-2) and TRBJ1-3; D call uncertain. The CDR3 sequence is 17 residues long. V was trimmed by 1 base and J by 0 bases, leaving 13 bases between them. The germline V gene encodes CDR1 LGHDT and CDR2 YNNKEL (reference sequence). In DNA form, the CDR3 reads TGTGCCAGCAGCCAAGTTACAGCGGAGAGCTCTGGAAACACCATATATTTT. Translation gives CASSQVTAESSGNTIYF.

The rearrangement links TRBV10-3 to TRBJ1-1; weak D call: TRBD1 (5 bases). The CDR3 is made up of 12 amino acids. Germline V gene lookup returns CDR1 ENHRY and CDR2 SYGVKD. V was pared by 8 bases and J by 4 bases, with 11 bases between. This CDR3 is CAIGGEGTEAFF. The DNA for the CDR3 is TGTGCCATCGGGGGGGAGGGCACTGAAGCTTTCTTT.

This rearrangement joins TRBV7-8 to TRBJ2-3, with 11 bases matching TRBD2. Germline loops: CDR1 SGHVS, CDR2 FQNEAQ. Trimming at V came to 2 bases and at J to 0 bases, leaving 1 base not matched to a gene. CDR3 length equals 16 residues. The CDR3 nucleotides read TGTGCCAGCAGCTTAAGGACTAGCGGGAGCACAGATACGCAGTATTTT. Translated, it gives CASSLRTSGSTDTQYF.

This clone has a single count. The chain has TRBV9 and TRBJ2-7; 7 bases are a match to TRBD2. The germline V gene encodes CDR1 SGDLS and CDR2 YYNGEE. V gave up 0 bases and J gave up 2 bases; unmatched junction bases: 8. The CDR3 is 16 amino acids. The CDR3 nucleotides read TGTGCCAGCAGCGTAGGTCTCAGCGGGGCCCCCTACGAGCAGTACTTC. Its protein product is CASSVGLSGAPYEQYF.

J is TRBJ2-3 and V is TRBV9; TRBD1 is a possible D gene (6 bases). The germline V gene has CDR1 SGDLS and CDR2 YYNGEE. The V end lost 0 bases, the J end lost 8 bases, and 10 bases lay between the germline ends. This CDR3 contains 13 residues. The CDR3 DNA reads TGTGCCAGCAGCGTAGACCAGGGGAGTACGCAGTATTTT. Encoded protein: CASSVDQGSTQYF.

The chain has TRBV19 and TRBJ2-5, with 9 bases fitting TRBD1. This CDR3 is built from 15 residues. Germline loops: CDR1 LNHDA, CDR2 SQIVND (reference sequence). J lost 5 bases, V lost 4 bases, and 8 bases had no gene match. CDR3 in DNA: TGTGCCAGTAGTACGGGACAGGGTTCATTGGAGACCCAGTACTTC. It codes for CASSTGQGSLETQYF.

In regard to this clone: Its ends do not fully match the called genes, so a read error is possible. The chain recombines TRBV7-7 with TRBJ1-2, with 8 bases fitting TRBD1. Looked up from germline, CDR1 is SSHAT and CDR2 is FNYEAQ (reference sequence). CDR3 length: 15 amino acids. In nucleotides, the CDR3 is TGTGCTAGCAGCGCGGACAGGGTTTTCCTGGGGGGCTACACCTTC. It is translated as CASSADRVFLGGYTF.

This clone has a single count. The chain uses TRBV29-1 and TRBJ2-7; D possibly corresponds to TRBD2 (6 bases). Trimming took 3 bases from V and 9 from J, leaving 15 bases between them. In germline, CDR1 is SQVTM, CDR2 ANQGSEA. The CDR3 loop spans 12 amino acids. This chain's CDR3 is CSVDIWVAAQYF. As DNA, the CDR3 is TGCAGCGTTGATATTTGGGTAGCGGCGCAGTACTTC.

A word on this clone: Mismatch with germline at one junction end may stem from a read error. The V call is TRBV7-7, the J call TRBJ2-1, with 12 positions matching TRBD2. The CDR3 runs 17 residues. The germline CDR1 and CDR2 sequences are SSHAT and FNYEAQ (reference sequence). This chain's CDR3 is CASSLHLPGLAGNEQFF. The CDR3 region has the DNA TGTGCTAGCAGCTTACATTTACCGGGACTAGCGGGCAATGAGCAGTTCTTC.

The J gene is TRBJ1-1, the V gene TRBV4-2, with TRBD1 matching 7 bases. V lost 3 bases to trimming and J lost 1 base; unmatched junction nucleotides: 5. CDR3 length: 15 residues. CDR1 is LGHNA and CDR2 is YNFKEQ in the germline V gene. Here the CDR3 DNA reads TGTGCCAGCAGCCATGACAGGGCGACGAACACTGAAGCTTTCTTT. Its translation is CASSHDRATNTEAFF.

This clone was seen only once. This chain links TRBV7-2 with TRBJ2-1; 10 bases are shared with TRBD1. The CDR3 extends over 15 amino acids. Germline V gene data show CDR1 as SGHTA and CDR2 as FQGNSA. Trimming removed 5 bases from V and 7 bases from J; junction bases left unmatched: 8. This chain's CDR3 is CASSPGTGAGNEQFF. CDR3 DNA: TGTGCCAGCAGCCCCGGGACAGGGGCGGGGAATGAGCAGTTCTTC.

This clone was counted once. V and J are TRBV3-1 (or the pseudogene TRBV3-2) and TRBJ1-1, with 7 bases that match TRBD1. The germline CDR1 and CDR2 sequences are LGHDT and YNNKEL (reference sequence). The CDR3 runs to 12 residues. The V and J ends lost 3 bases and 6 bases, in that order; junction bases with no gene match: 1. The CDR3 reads CASSQGTAEAFF. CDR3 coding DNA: TGTGCCAGCAGCCAGGGGACAGCTGAAGCTTTCTTT.

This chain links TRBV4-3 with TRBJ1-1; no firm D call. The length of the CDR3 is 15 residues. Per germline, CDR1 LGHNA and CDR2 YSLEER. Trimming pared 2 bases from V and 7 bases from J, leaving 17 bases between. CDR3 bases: TGCGCCAGCAGCCAATTTTTGAGTTCGGTCGGTGAAGCTTTCTTT. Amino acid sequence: CASSQFLSSVGEAFF.

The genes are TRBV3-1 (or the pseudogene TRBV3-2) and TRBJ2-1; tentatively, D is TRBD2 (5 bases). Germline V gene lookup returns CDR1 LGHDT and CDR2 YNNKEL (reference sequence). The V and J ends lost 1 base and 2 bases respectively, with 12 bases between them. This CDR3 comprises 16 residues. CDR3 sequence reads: CASSQVRGRPYNEQFF. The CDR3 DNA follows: TGTGCCAGCAGCCAAGTTCGAGGGAGACCCTACAATGAGCAGTTCTTC.

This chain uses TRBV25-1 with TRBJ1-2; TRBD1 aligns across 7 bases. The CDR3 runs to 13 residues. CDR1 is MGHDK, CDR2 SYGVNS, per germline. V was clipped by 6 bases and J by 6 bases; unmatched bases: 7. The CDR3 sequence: CASSSTGRDGYTF. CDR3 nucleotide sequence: TGTGCCAGCAGCTCGACAGGGCGTGATGGCTACACCTTC.

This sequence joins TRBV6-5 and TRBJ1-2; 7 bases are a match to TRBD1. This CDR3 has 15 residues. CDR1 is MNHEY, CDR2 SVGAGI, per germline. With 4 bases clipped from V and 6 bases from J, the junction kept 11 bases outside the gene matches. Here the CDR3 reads CASSFSGQTKNGYTF. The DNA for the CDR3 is TGTGCCAGCAGTTTTTCGGGACAGACGAAAAATGGCTACACCTTC.

The CDR3 is CASSRWTSGSLNEQFF. CDR3 nucleotide sequence: TGTGCCAGTAGTCGATGGACTAGCGGGAGTTTGAATGAGCAGTTCTTC. J is TRBJ2-1 and V is TRBV19; 13 bases agree with TRBD2. J gave up 7 bases and V 5 bases, and 8 bases lay outside the gene matches. Germline lookup yields CDR1 LNHDA and CDR2 SQIVND (reference sequence). The CDR3 consists of 16 residues.

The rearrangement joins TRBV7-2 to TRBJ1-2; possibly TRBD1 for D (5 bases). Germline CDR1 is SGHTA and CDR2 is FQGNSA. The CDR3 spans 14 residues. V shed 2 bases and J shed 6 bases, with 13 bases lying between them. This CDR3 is CASSLQGIANGYTF. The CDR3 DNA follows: TGTGCCAGCAGCTTACAGGGTATTGCTAATGGCTACACCTTC.

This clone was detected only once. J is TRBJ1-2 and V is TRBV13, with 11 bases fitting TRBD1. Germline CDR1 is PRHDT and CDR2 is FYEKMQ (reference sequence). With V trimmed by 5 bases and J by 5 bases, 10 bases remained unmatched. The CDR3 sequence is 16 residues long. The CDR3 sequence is CASSPRTGGAGYGYTF. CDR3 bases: TGTGCCAGCAGCCCCCGGACAGGGGGCGCGGGGTATGGCTACACCTTC.

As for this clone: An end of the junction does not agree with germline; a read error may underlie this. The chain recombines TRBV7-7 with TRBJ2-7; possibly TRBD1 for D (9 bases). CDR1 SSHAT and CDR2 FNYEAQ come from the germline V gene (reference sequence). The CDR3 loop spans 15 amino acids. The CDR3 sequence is CASSLAGQGIGEQYF. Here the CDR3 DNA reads TGTGCTAGCAGCTTAGCGGGACAGGGTATTGGCGAGCAGTACTTC.

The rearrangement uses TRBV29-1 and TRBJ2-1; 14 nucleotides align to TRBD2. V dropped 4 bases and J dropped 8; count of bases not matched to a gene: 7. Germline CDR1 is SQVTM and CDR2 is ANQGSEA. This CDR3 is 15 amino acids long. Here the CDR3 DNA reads TGCAGCGTTGGGTTTCGACTAGCGGGAGGGCATGAGCAGTTCTTC. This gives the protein CSVGFRLAGGHEQFF.

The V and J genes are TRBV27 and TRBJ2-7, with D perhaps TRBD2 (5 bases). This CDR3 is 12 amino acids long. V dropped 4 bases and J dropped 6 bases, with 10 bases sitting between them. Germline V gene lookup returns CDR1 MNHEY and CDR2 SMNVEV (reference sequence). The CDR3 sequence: CASSSGLSEQYF. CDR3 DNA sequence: TGTGCCAGCAGTTCGGGGTTGAGCGAGCAGTACTTC.

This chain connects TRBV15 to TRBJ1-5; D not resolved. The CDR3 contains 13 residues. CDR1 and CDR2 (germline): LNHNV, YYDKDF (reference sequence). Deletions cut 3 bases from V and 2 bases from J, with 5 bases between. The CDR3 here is CATSSLRNQPQHF. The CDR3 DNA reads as TGTGCCACCAGCAGCCTCCGCAATCAGCCCCAGCATTTT.

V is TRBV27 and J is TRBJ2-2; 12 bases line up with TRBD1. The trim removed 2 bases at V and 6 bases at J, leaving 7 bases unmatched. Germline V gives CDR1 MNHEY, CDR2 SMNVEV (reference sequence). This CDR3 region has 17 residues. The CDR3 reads CASSLLPGQGAAGELFF. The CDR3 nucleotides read TGTGCCAGCAGTTTACTCCCGGGACAGGGGGCCGCCGGGGAGCTGTTTTTT.

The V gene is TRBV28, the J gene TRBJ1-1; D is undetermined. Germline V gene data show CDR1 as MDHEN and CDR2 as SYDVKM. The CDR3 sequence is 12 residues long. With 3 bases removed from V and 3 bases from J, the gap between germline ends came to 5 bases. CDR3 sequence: CASSFEDTEAFF. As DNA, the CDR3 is TGTGCCAGCAGTTTTGAGGACACTGAAGCTTTCTTT.

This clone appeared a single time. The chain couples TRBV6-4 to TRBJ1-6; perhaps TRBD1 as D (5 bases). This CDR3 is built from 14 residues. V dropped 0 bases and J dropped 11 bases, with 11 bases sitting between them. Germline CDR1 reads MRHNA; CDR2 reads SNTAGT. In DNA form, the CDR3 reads TGTGCCAGCAGTGACTCGGCTAGGGGAACACCCCTCCACTTT. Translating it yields CASSDSARGTPLHF.